A single sample is the source of the 25 T cell receptor beta chains below, sequenced in a study of T-cell memory formation after mild COVID-19. Using its own MiXCR run on the 5' RACE reads, TCRdb lists one record per CDR3 protein. The repertoire holds 190,000 or so distinct CDR3 sequences, 8% to 11% seen once, with roughly 3% in the top ten. The sample taken for sequencing was PBMCs or a T cell subset sorted from them (not recorded which). These receptors came from a man aged 18 to 35 who had mild COVID-19 (a few samples of this study predate the infection). Cell type and time point are not known.

This clonotype was seen a handful of times. The chain employs TRBV7-2 and TRBJ1-1, with TRBD1 as a possible D gene (6 bases). The ends were cut back, 5 bases at V and 4 bases at J, with 17 bases in the middle. This CDR3 has 15 amino acids. Germline CDR1 and CDR2: SGHTA and FQGNSA. The CDR3, as DNA: TGTGCCAGCAGCCGGGGGGCAACCGCTGGCACTGAAGCTTTCTTT. Translation gives CASSRGATAGTEAFF. The full variable domain, completed using reference TRBV7-2 and TRBJ1-1, is GAGVSQSPSNKVTEKGKDVELRCDPISGHTALYWYRQSLGQGLEFLIYFQGNSAPDKSGLPSDRFSAERTGGSVSTLTIQRTQQEDSAVYLCASSRGATAGTEAFFGQGTRLTVV.

This clonotype was seen a few times. The chain combines TRBV5-1 with TRBJ2-1, with a tentative D call TRBD2 (5 bases). This CDR3 is built from 14 residues. The V gene lost 3 bases and the J gene lost 2 bases, with 9 bases spanning the gap. The V gene's germline CDR1 is SGHRS and CDR2 YFSETQ. CDR3 coding DNA: TGCGCCAGCAGCTCAGCGGTCCCCTACAATGAGCAGTTCTTC. It encodes CASSSAVPYNEQFF.

The chain combines TRBV5-1 with TRBJ2-6; D not certain. CDR3 size: 14 residues. Germline values: CDR1 SGHRS, CDR2 YFSETQ. The V end was cut by 4 bases, the J end by 3 bases, with 8 bases between. The CDR3 sequence: CASSLSVGANVLTF. The CDR3 DNA reads TGCGCCAGCAGCCTCAGCGTTGGGGCCAACGTCCTGACTTTC.

This clonotype came up a few times. The CDR3 here is CASSYGGTGSYEQYF. The CDR3 nucleotides are TGTGCCAGCAGTTACGGGGGGACAGGGTCCTACGAGCAGTACTTC. V is TRBV6-5 and J is TRBJ2-7, with TRBD1 matching 9 bases. This CDR3 comprises 15 residues. With 2 bases clipped from V and 1 base from J, the junction kept 3 bases outside the gene matches. Germline assignment: CDR1 MNHEY and CDR2 SVGAGI.

The chain couples TRBV20-1 to TRBJ2-3, with 8 positions matching TRBD2. Germline assignment: CDR1 DFQATT and CDR2 SNEGSKA (reference sequence). V lost 4 bases to trimming and J lost 0 bases; unmatched junction nucleotides: 12. The CDR3 runs 17 residues. The CDR3 here is CSAKSLTSAPSTDTQYF. The CDR3 DNA follows: TGCAGTGCTAAATCCCTGACTAGCGCTCCGAGCACAGATACGCAGTATTTT.

This clonotype was detected a few times. The V call is TRBV7-2, the J call TRBJ2-1; maybe TRBD1 (6 bases). The V end lost 2 bases, the J end lost 9 bases, and 8 bases lay between the germline ends. Germline V lookup: CDR1 SGHTA, CDR2 FQGNSA. CDR3 size: 12 residues. The CDR3: CASSLQGLEQFF. As DNA, the CDR3 is TGTGCCAGCAGCTTACAGGGGCTTGAGCAGTTCTTC.

This clonotype turned up a few times. The gene calls are TRBV20-1 and TRBJ1-2; D uncertain. The CDR3 is 12 residues long. Germline CDR1 reads DFQATT; CDR2 reads SNEGSKA (reference sequence). V was shortened by 3 bases and J by 3 bases, with 8 bases between the two germline ends. This chain's CDR3 is CSASTRDYGYTF. The CDR3 DNA is TGCAGTGCTAGCACCCGGGACTATGGCTACACCTTC.

This clonotype was counted at least ten times. This chain links TRBV5-1 with TRBJ2-5; 8 nucleotides agree with TRBD1. This CDR3 is built from 14 residues. The J segment lost 4 bases and the V segment lost 0 bases, leaving 2 bases of the junction unmatched. Germline V CDR1 and CDR2: SGHRS, YFSETQ. CDR3 in DNA: TGCGCCAGCAGCTTGGGGCAGGGGGCAGAGACCCAGTACTTC. This gives the protein CASSLGQGAETQYF.

In this sample, this clonotype turned up many times. This CDR3 is CASSYSSGQPQHF. Written as DNA, the CDR3 is TGTGCCAGCAGTTACTCGTCAGGTCAGCCCCAGCATTTT. The chain combines TRBV6-5 with TRBJ1-5; D gene uncertain. V was shortened by 0 bases and J by 6 bases, with 6 bases between the two germline ends. Germline V lookup: CDR1 MNHEY, CDR2 SVGAGI. The CDR3 sequence is 13 residues long.

This clonotype is medium-sized (0.01 to 0.1%) by share. This CDR3 is CASISPGGRGYTF. CDR3 DNA sequence: TGTGCCAGCATATCCCCCGGGGGAAGAGGCTACACCTTC. The genes are TRBV7-2 and TRBJ1-2; tentative D call: TRBD1 (5 bases). Germline-derived CDR1 and CDR2 are SGHTA and FQGNSA. V was cut by 7 bases and J by 8 bases, with 17 bases left in between. The CDR3 contains 13 residues.

The table lists this clonotype with a few counts. This chain connects TRBV7-3 to TRBJ1-3, with D unresolved. The V and J ends lost 5 bases and 4 bases respectively, with 9 bases between them. The CDR3 is 13 residues long. Germline loops: CDR1 SGHTA, CDR2 FQGTGA. CDR3 nucleotides: TGTGCCAGCAGCCGAAATCAAGGAAACACCATATATTTT. This codes for CASSRNQGNTIYF.

This chain uses TRBV6-5 with TRBJ2-3; a weak D match, TRBD1 (5 bases). Germline V lookup: CDR1 MNHEY, CDR2 SVGAGI. The CDR3 spans 15 residues. V lost 2 bases and J lost 5, with 14 bases in between. This CDR3 is CASSYRAGPLDTQYF. The CDR3 DNA follows: TGTGCCAGCAGTTACCGGGCAGGGCCTTTAGATACGCAGTATTTT.

The V gene is TRBV12-3 or TRBV12-4, the J gene TRBJ2-5, with 8 bases lining up with TRBD1. The V segment lost 9 bases and the J segment 1 base; nucleotides outside the gene matches: 7. The length of the CDR3 is 14 residues. The CDR3 nucleotides read TGTGCCAGTGGGTACGGACAGGGCCAAGAGACCCAGTACTTC. Residues: CASGYGQGQETQYF.

The DNA of the CDR3 is TGTGCCATCAGTGAGGGTTTTGGAGCTTTCTTT. It encodes CAISEGFGAFF. The V and J genes are TRBV10-3 and TRBJ1-1; D unclear. Germline CDR1 is ENHRY and CDR2 is SYGVKD. The CDR3 totals 11 residues. The V end lost 2 bases, the J end lost 10 bases, and 8 bases lay between the germline ends.

This clonotype occurred a few times. CDR3 DNA: TGTGCCAGCAGTTCCACAGGGGTGAACACTGAAGCTTTCTTT. Its protein is CASSSTGVNTEAFF. The V gene is TRBV6-6, the J gene TRBJ1-1; 7 bases map to TRBD1. Germline loops: CDR1 MNHNY, CDR2 SVGAGI (reference sequence). This CDR3 region has 14 residues. V was clipped by 4 bases and J by 0 bases; unmatched bases: 2.

The chain is built from TRBV4-1 and TRBJ1-6; no definite D call. Trimming stripped 2 bases from V and 7 bases from J, with 9 bases between. The germline V gene encodes CDR1 MGHRA and CDR2 YSYEKL. The CDR3 length is 14 residues. The CDR3 sequence is CASSQRLGNSPLHF. The CDR3, as DNA: TGCGCCAGCAGCCAAAGACTGGGAAATTCACCCCTCCACTTT.

This clonotype was counted at least ten times. Compared with germline, one end of the junction differs, possibly owing to a read error. The gene calls are TRBV7-3 and TRBJ2-3; D might be TRBD1 or TRBD2, each matching 5 bases. The CDR3 is made up of 14 amino acids. Germline assignment: CDR1 SGHTA and CDR2 FQGTGA. The CDR3 coding sequence is TGTGCCAGCAGATTAAGAGGGGGCACAGATACGCAGTATTTT. As protein: CASRLRGGTDTQYF.

The chain uses TRBV10-3 and TRBJ2-1, with TRBD1 identical over 11 bases. V gave up 5 bases and J gave up 3 bases; unmatched junction bases: 6. The CDR3 sequence is 16 residues long. From germline, CDR1 is ENHRY and CDR2 SYGVKD. The DNA of the CDR3 is TGTGCCATCAGTATCTCCGGGACAGGGGGCTACAATGAGCAGTTCTTC. It is translated as CAISISGTGGYNEQFF.

In the case of this clonotype: The junction does not match germline at one end; this may be a read error. This chain uses TRBV5-1 with TRBJ1-1; TRBD1 might be the D (5 bases). The CDR3 is 15 residues long. CDR1 and CDR2 (germline): SGHRS, YFSETQ. The CDR3 loop is CASSLAPGMNIEAFF. CDR3 DNA: TGCGCCAGCAGCTTGGCGCCAGGGATGAACATTGAAGCTTTCTTT.

This clonotype was counted ten times or more. The chain employs TRBV10-3 and TRBJ2-3; D is unresolved. The CDR3 has 14 residues. V lost 5 bases and J lost 5, with 14 bases in between. CDR1 and CDR2 (germline): ENHRY, SYGVKD. CDR3: CAISPSTSGDTQYF. The DNA for the CDR3 is TGTGCCATCAGTCCCAGCACCTCAGGAGATACGCAGTATTTT.

This clonotype was counted a few times. J is TRBJ1-4 and V is TRBV28, with D unclear. This CDR3 comprises 13 residues. From germline, CDR1 is MDHEN and CDR2 SYDVKM. Trimming removed 5 bases at V and 4 bases at J, with 8 bases between. The CDR3 region has the DNA TGTGCCAGCAGTACGGGCGGTAATGAAAAACTGTTTTTT. It encodes CASSTGGNEKLFF.

V usage is TRBV5-5 and J usage is TRBJ2-7; the D call may be TRBD1 or TRBD2 (5 bases each). V lost 4 bases and J 6 bases, leaving 11 bases between the germline ends. There are 12 residues in the CDR3. Germline V gene lookup returns CDR1 SGHKS and CDR2 YYEKEE (reference sequence). The CDR3 coding sequence is TGTGCCAGCAGCCCGACGAGGGGCGAGCAGTACTTC. This codes for CASSPTRGEQYF.

CDR3 sequence reads: CASSGGAGEDQETQYF. DNA for the CDR3: TGTGCCAGCAGTGGGGGAGCGGGGGAGGACCAAGAGACCCAGTACTTC. The rearrangement joins TRBV2 to TRBJ2-5, with TRBD2 matching 8 bases. V was clipped by 4 bases and J by 0 bases; unmatched bases: 7. Germline CDR1 is SNHLY and CDR2 is FYNNEI. This CDR3 spans 16 amino acids.

This chain uses TRBV7-3 with TRBJ2-6; 7 nucleotides line up with TRBD2. Germline loops: CDR1 SGHTA, CDR2 FQGTGA. The ends lost 4 bases at V and 0 bases at J; junction bases unmatched: 6. The CDR3 extends over 17 amino acids. CDR3 loop: CASSSAGGNSGANVLTF. The CDR3 DNA follows: TGTGCCAGCAGCTCGGCCGGGGGGAACTCTGGGGCCAACGTCCTGACTTTC.

This clonotype occurred many times. The junction departs from germline at one end; a sequencing error may be responsible. The V call is TRBV7-7, the J call TRBJ1-1; TRBD1 agrees at 8 bases. The length of the CDR3 is 14 residues. CDR1 is SSHAT, CDR2 FNYEAQ, per germline (reference sequence). The CDR3 reads CASSLSTGDTEAFF. The DNA of the CDR3 is TGTGCTAGCAGCTTATCGACAGGGGACACTGAAGCTTTCTTT.